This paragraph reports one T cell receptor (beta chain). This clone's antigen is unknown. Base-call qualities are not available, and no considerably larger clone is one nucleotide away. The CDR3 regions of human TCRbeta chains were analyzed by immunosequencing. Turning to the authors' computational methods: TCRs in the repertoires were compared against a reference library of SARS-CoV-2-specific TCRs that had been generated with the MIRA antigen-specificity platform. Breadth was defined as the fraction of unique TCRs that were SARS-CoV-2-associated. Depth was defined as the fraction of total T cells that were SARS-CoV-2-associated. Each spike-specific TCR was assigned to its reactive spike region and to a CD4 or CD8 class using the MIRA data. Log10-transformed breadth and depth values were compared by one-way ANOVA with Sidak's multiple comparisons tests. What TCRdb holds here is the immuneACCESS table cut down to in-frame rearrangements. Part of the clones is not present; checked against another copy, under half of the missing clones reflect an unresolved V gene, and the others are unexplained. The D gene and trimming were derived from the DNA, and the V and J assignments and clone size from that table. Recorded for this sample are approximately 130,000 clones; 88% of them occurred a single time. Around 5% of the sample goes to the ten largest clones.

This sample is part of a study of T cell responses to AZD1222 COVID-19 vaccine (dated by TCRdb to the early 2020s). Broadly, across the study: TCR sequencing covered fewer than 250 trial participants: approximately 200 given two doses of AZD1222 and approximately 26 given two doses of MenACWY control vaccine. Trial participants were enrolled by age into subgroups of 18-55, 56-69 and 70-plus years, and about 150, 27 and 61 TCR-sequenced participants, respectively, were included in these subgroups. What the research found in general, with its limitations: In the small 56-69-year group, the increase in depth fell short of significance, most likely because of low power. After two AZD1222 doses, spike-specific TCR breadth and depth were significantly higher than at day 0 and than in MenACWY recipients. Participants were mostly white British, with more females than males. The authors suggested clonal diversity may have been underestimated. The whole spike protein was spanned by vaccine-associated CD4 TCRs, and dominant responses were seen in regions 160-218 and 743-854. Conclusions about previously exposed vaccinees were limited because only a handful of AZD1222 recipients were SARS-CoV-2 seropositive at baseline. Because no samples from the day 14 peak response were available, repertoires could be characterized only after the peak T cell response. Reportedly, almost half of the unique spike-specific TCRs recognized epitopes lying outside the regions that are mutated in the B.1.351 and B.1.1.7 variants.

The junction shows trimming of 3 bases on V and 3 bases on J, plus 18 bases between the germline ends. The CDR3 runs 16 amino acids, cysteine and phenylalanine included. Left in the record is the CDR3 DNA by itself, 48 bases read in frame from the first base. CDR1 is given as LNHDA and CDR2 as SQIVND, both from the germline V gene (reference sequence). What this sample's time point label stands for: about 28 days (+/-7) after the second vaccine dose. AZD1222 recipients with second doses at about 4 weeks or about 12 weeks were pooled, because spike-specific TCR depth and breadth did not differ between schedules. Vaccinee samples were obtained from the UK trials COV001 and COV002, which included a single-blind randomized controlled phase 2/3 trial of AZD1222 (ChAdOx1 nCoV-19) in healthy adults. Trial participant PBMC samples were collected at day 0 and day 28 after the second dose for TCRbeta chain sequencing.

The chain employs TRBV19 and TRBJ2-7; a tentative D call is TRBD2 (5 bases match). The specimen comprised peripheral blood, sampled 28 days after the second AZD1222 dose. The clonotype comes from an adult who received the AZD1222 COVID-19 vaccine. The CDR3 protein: CASSISSGGFNYEQYF. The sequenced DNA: TGTGCCAGTAGTATCTCCAGCGGAGGTTTTAACTACGAGCAGTACTTC.